The 17 T cell receptor beta chains below come from one sample, sequenced in a study of T-cell reconstitution after alpha-beta-depleted transplantation in children. For TCRbeta, the library was prepared with unique molecular identifiers. TCRdb itself ran the PCR reads through MiXCR, one entry per CDR3 protein. The sample lists under 750,000 distinct CDR3 sequences, about 21% occurring once. Sequences were derived from PBMCs, mostly from graft donor cells, sampled 360 days after TCRalphabeta/CD19-depleted stem cell transplant. The origin of the receptors is a boy in the first two years of life who had a stem cell transplant for acute myeloid leukemia, so the T cells may come from the graft donor.

This clonotype was seen ten or more times. The chain has TRBV20-1 and TRBJ2-7, with D hard to call. Germline CDR1 DFQATT, CDR2 SNEGSKA (reference sequence). This CDR3 has 16 residues. V was pared by 3 bases and J by 7 bases, with 25 bases between. CDR3 residues: CSASRPATGVGWEQYV. The CDR3 nucleotides read TGCAGTGCTAGTCGACCGGCCACGGGCGTTGGGTGGGAGCAGTACGTC.

The V and J genes are TRBV29-1 and TRBJ1-2, with TRBD1 identical over 10 bases. This CDR3 comprises 14 residues. Germline-derived CDR1 and CDR2 are SQVTM and ANQGSEA. V lost 4 bases, J lost 4 bases, and 6 bases stayed unmatched. As DNA, the CDR3 is TGCAGCGTTGTGGACAGGGGGGGAAGCTATGGCTACACCTTC. Amino acid sequence: CSVVDRGGSYGYTF. Full variable domain (outside the CDR3, taken from reference TRBV29-1 and TRBJ1-2): SAVISQKPSRDICQRGTSLTIQCQVDSQVTMMFWYRQQPGQSLTLIATANQGSEATYESGFVIDKFPISRPNLTFSTLTVSNMSPEDSSIYLCSVVDRGGSYGYTFGSGTRLTVV.

This chain joins TRBV28 and TRBJ1-1, with D unresolved. The length of the CDR3 is 15 residues. The germline V gene encodes CDR1 MDHEN and CDR2 SYDVKM. With 4 bases removed from V and 0 bases from J, the gap between germline ends came to 12 bases. CDR3 bases: TGTGCCAGCAGTTCCCTTGCACATATGAACACTGAAGCTTTCTTT. Protein: CASSSLAHMNTEAFF. Full variable domain (remainder filled in from reference TRBV28 and TRBJ1-1): DVKVTQSSRYLVKRTGEKVFLECVQDMDHENMFWYRQDPGLGLRLIYFSYDVKMKEKGDIPEGYSVSREKKERFSLILESASTNQTSMYLCASSSLAHMNTEAFFGQGTRLTVV.

This clonotype was recorded once. The rearrangement joins TRBV2 to TRBJ1-2, with D unclear. V lost 8 bases and J lost 2, with 9 bases in between. Germline-derived CDR1 and CDR2 are SNHLY and FYNNEI. The length of the CDR3 is 12 residues. This chain's CDR3 is CASYGRNYGYTF. In nucleotides, the CDR3 is TGTGCCAGCTACGGACGGAACTATGGCTACACCTTC.

The V call is TRBV7-9, the J call TRBJ2-1; unclear D gene. CDR3 length equals 12 residues. Germline-derived CDR1 and CDR2 are SEHNR and FQNEAQ (reference sequence). V was clipped by 5 bases and J by 7 bases, with 9 bases between them. CDR3 residues: CASSPHENEQFF. For the CDR3, the DNA is TGTGCCAGCAGCCCACATGAGAATGAGCAGTTCTTC.

The rearrangement links TRBV9 to TRBJ2-7, with D possibly being TRBD2 (6 bases). The germline gives CDR1 SGDLS, CDR2 YYNGEE. V lost 3 bases, J lost 2 bases, and 15 bases lay in between. CDR3 length: 15 residues. DNA of the CDR3: TGTGCCAGCAGCGGGGGGGAGACAGCAGCCTACGAGCAGTACTTC. Translation: CASSGGETAAYEQYF.

This sequence joins TRBV11-1 and TRBJ2-1; possibly TRBD1 or TRBD2 for D (5 bases each). V was pared by 1 base and J by 0 bases, with 19 bases between. The CDR3 covers 19 residues. CDR1 and CDR2 (germline): SGHAT, FQDESV (reference sequence). The CDR3 DNA sequence: TGTGCCAGCAGCTTAGATGGGGCGGGCCGTCTAAACTCCTACAATGAGCAGTTCTTC. Encoded protein: CASSLDGAGRLNSYNEQFF. Supplemented by reference TRBV11-1 and TRBJ2-1, the full variable domain reads EAEVAQSPRYKITEKSQAVAFWCDPISGHATLYWYRQILGQGPELLVQFQDESVVDDSQLPKDRFSAERLKGVDSTLKIQPAELGDSAMYLCASSLDGAGRLNSYNEQFFGPGTRLTVL.

This clonotype has ten or more counts. V gene TRBV29-1 combines with J gene TRBJ2-3; D call uncertain. Germline CDR1 reads SQVTM; CDR2 reads ANQGSEA. CDR3 length: 12 amino acids. V gave up 4 bases and J gave up 5 bases, with 10 bases separating them. CDR3: CSVGGVGDTQYF. The CDR3 coding sequence is TGCAGCGTTGGAGGAGTTGGAGATACGCAGTATTTT.

This clonotype was seen a few times. V usage is TRBV7-3 and J usage is TRBJ1-2, with TRBD1 matching over 9 bases. The CDR3 consists of 15 residues. The germline CDR1 and CDR2 sequences are SGHTA and FQGTGA. V shed 5 bases, J shed 3 bases, and the junction held 7 bases outside the gene matches. The CDR3 DNA sequence: TGTGCCAGCAGCATGGGACAGGGCCGGCACTATGGCTACACCTTC. Encoded protein: CASSMGQGRHYGYTF.

On this clonotype: A much larger clone differs by one base, so this may be a read error. The CDR3 DNA reads TGTGCCAGCAGTCCCCCCCGGGCGGCTAGCGCAGATACGCAGTATTTT. Protein sequence: CASSPPRAASADTQYF. This chain joins TRBV12-3 or TRBV12-4 and TRBJ2-3, with a weak D call TRBD2 (6 bases). CDR3 size: 16 residues. The V end was cut by 5 bases, the J end by 4 bases, with 19 bases between.

This clonotype was seen ten or more times. The chain couples TRBV12-3 or TRBV12-4 to TRBJ1-5; D may be TRBD1 (5 bases). V was clipped by 6 bases and J by 0 bases, with 12 bases between them. The CDR3 runs 15 residues. CDR3 region: CASSTGAYSNQPQHF. In DNA, the CDR3 is TGTGCCAGCAGCACAGGAGCCTATAGCAATCAGCCCCAGCATTTT.

This clonotype came up many times. The chain uses TRBV4-1 and TRBJ2-7, with 8 nucleotides matching TRBD2. The CDR3 spans 14 residues. Looked up from germline, CDR1 is MGHRA and CDR2 is YSYEKL. Trimming at V came to 1 base and at J to 3 bases, leaving 2 bases not matched to a gene. CDR3 in amino acids: CASSQAGGSYEQYV. The CDR3 bases are TGCGCCAGCAGCCAAGCGGGGGGGAGCTACGAGCAGTACGTC.

The chain couples TRBV20-1 to TRBJ2-5; possibly TRBD1 for D (5 bases). The germline V and J ends were trimmed by 3 bases and 1 base, with 18 bases remaining between them. Germline loops: CDR1 DFQATT, CDR2 SNEGSKA (reference sequence). The length of the CDR3 is 16 residues. The CDR3 spells CSASPGSVPIQETQYF. The CDR3 DNA reads as TGCAGTGCTAGCCCAGGGTCCGTACCCATCCAAGAGACCCAGTACTTC.

In regard to this clonotype: A much bigger clone sits one base away, suggesting this may be a read error. Since no conserved phenylalanine or tryptophan closes the CDR3, a read error is the likely cause. The chain combines TRBV30 with TRBJ2-1; either TRBD1 or TRBD2 may supply D (5 bases each). Trimming cost V 4 bases and J 4 bases, with 14 bases left between them. This CDR3 has 14 residues. Germline assignment: CDR1 GTSNPN and CDR2 SVGIG (reference sequence). The CDR3 loop is CAWMGPTKYNEQFL. CDR3 nucleotides: TGTGCCTGGATGGGACCGACCAAATACAATGAGCAGTTCCTC.

In this sample, this clonotype turned up many times. This chain joins TRBV18 and TRBJ2-2; D might be TRBD1 or TRBD2, each matching 5 bases. The V and J ends lost 2 bases and 4 bases respectively, with 11 bases between them. CDR1 and CDR2 from the germline V gene are KGHSH and LQKENI. The CDR3 length is 15 residues. CDR3 loop: CASSPKGPITGELFF. DNA of the CDR3: TGTGCCAGCTCACCAAAGGGACCGATCACCGGGGAGCTGTTTTTT.

This chain joins TRBV27 and TRBJ2-3, with D unresolved. Trimming shortened V by 8 bases and J by 6 bases, and 15 bases separated the two germline ends. The CDR3 contains 13 residues. Germline V lookup: CDR1 MNHEY, CDR2 SMNVEV (reference sequence). The CDR3 coding sequence is TGTGCCAGCGGCACTTTTCTTTACGATACGCAGTATTTT. Residues: CASGTFLYDTQYF.

This clonotype was seen ten or more times. The chain joins TRBV20-1 to TRBJ2-1; D uncertain. Trimming removed 3 bases at V and 7 bases at J, with 10 bases between. Germline lookup yields CDR1 DFQATT and CDR2 SNEGSKA (reference sequence). The CDR3 covers 12 residues. The DNA of the CDR3 is TGCAGTGCTAGTCGTTGGGAAAATGAGCAGTTCTTC. Amino acids: CSASRWENEQFF.